Listed below are T cell receptor beta chains from one sample, sequenced in a study of vaccination effects on CD4 cells after COVID-19. Their antigens are not known. Using immunoSEQ multiplex PCR, the repertoire was profiled, and TCRdb retains in-frame clones only, with some absent. The table shows more than 20,000 clones, with about three quarters occurring only once. The sample consisted of CD4+ T cells from PBMCs cultured with HCoV-NL63 spike peptides, taken after COVID-19 vaccination. The source is a human donor who received a COVID-19 vaccine. Both conserved end residues are part of each CDR3. The order of the fields is J gene, CDR3 length, D gene, clone size, V gene, CDR3 protein, CDR3 DNA. The D gene is left open where the match is weak. Not every row has a clone size; where given, it reads once, few, many or a size class.

>TRBJ2-1|12|.|.|TRBV2
CASTGLDNEQFF
TGTGCCAGCACCGGACTCGACAATGAGCAGTTCTTC
>TRBJ1-2|14|.|.|TRBV7-2
CASSLAFSNYGYTF
TGTGCCAGCAGCTTAGCGTTCTCTAACTATGGCTACACCTTC
>TRBJ1-2|14|.|.|TRBV5-1
CASSLGGTNYGYTF
TGCGCCAGCAGCTTGGGAGGGACTAACTATGGCTACACCTTC
>TRBJ2-5|16|TRBD1|.|TRBV11-2
CASRRPGQGARETQYF
TGTGCCAGCAGACGACCCGGACAGGGGGCTCGAGAGACCCAGTACTTC
>TRBJ2-7|15|TRBD1|.|TRBV28
CASIDREKKHYEQYF
TGTGCCAGCATCGACAGGGAAAAAAAACACTACGAGCAGTACTTC
>TRBJ1-3|12|.|.|TRBV19
CASSISGNTIYF
TGTGCCAGTAGTATTTCCGGAAACACCATATATTTT
>TRBJ1-2|14|.|.|TRBV6-5
CASSYSRRAYGYTF
TGTGCCAGCAGTTACTCGCGGAGGGCCTATGGCTACACCTTC
>TRBJ1-5|15|TRBD1|.|TRBV3-1/TRBV3-2
CASSQGAGGNQPQHF
TGTGCCAGCAGCCAAGGCGCAGGGGGGAATCAGCCCCAGCATTTT
>TRBJ2-6|19|TRBD1|.|TRBV11-3
CASITLPGQGALGANVLTF
TGTGCCAGCATTACCCTACCGGGACAGGGGGCATTAGGGGCCAACGTCCTGACTTTC
>TRBJ2-2|14|.|.|TRBV19
CASSISVNTGELFF
TGTGCCAGTAGTATCTCAGTGAACACCGGGGAGCTGTTTTTT
>TRBJ2-5|14|.|.|TRBV4-1
CASSHLGLQETQYF
TGCGCCAGCAGCCATCTAGGACTCCAAGAGACCCAGTACTTC
>TRBJ1-2|13|.|.|TRBV12-5
CASGTQTDYGYTF
TGTGCTAGTGGTACACAGACAGACTATGGCTACACCTTC
>TRBJ2-7|13|.|few|TRBV18
CASSPAGAAEQYF
TGTGCCAGCTCACCAGCAGGGGCAGCCGAGCAGTACTTC
>TRBJ1-2|14|.|.|TRBV19
CASARDTANYGYTF
TGTGCCAGCGCACGGGACACCGCTAACTATGGCTACACCTTC
>TRBJ2-7|14|.|.|TRBV3-1/TRBV3-2
CASSQGSGTYEQYF
TGTGCCAGCAGCCAAGGGTCAGGGACCTACGAGCAGTACTTC
>TRBJ1-2|16|TRBD1|few|TRBV13
CASSSGGDRGPYGYTF
TGTGCCAGCAGCTCGGGAGGGGACAGGGGACCATATGGCTACACCTTC
>TRBJ2-3|13|.|.|TRBV6-5
CASSAHSTDTQYF
TGTGCCAGCAGCGCGCATAGCACAGATACGCAGTATTTT
>TRBJ2-7|12|.|few|TRBV10-1
CASSDGGYEQYF
TGCGCCAGCAGTGACGGTGGCTACGAGCAGTACTTC
>TRBJ2-7|14|TRBD1|.|TRBV19
CASSIAGQTYEQYF
TGTGCCAGTAGTATAGCGGGACAGACCTACGAGCAGTACTTC
>TRBJ2-1|15|TRBD1|.|TRBV30
CACNLRDRGPSEQFF
TGTGCCTGTAATCTCCGGGACAGGGGGCCGAGCGAGCAGTTCTTC
>TRBJ1-5|14|.|.|TRBV7-2
CASSLDKSNQPQHF
TGTGCCAGCAGCCTAGACAAAAGCAATCAGCCCCAGCATTTT
>TRBJ1-5|14|TRBD1|.|TRBV6-6
CASSLRDSIQPQHF
TGTGCCAGCAGTTTACGGGACAGTATTCAGCCCCAGCATTTT
>TRBJ2-7|15|.|.|TRBV7-9
CASTSDQGNSYEQYF
TGTGCCAGCACCTCTGATCAGGGGAACTCCTACGAGCAGTACTTC
>TRBJ2-1|15|TRBD2|.|TRBV5-5
CASSGGGASYNEQFF
TGTGCCAGCAGTGGCGGGGGGGCTTCCTACAATGAGCAGTTCTTC
>TRBJ1-2|13|.|once|TRBV12-3/TRBV12-4
CASTTDSARGYTF
TGTGCCAGCACCACGGACAGTGCCCGGGGCTACACCTTC
>TRBJ2-6|20|.|.|TRBV6-4
CASSDPKFLGALRGANVLTF
TGTGCCAGCAGTGACCCTAAGTTTTTGGGGGCGCTGAGGGGGGCCAACGTCCTGACTTTC
>TRBJ1-2|16|TRBD1|.|TRBV5-6
CASSLGGTGYNYGYTF
TGTGCCAGCAGCCTTGGCGGGACAGGGTACAACTATGGCTACACCTTC
>TRBJ2-7|15|TRBD2|.|TRBV6-5
CASSRPGTSDYEQYF
TGTGCCAGCAGTCGTCCCGGGACTAGCGACTACGAGCAGTACTTC
>TRBJ1-6|15|.|.|TRBV6-5
CASSQPQGFNSPLHF
TGTGCCAGCAGCCAACCCCAGGGGTTTAATTCACCCCTCCACTTT
>TRBJ2-7|13|.|.|TRBV5-1
CASSLEIGGPQYF
TGCGCCAGCAGCTTGGAGATAGGCGGTCCGCAGTACTTC
>TRBJ2-1|16|TRBD1|.|TRBV5-1
CASSATGTGYIGEQFF
TGCGCCAGCAGCGCTACCGGGACAGGGTACATCGGTGAGCAGTTCTTC
>TRBJ1-1|16|.|.|TRBV5-1
CASSLKPGTANTEAFF
TGCGCCAGCAGCTTAAAACCAGGGACTGCCAACACTGAAGCTTTCTTT
>TRBJ1-2|14|TRBD1|.|TRBV5-1
CASSNRGQGDGYTF
TGCGCCAGCAGCAACCGCGGACAGGGAGATGGCTACACCTTC
>TRBJ2-1|14|.|few|TRBV5-8
CASSTGTGHNEQFF
TGTGCCAGCAGCACAGGGACTGGCCACAATGAGCAGTTCTTC
>TRBJ2-5|15|TRBD1|.|TRBV6-2/TRBV6-3
CASSTRDRGRETQYF
TGTGCCAGCAGTACCCGGGACAGGGGACGGGAGACCCAGTACTTC
>TRBJ1-6|15|.|.|TRBV2
CASSVEQIYNSPLHF
TGTGCCAGCAGTGTGGAGCAGATCTATAATTCACCCCTCCACTTT
>TRBJ2-7|14|TRBD1|.|TRBV5-1
CASSWTGSGYEQYF
TGCGCCAGCAGTTGGACAGGGTCGGGCTACGAGCAGTACTTC